This T cell receptor (beta chain) comes out of a study of T cell repertoires in cytomegalovirus infection. For the study at large: Indications came from public TCR beta signatures; they pointed to CMV infection and to a matching HLA type.

This clonotype was observed at least ten times. TCRdb used MiXCR to reprocess the reads, holding one entry per CDR3 protein. The data show 450,000 to 600,000 distinct CDR3 sequences, with around 11% seen just once and about 9.4% held by the top ten. This TCR derives from a human donor in good health (CMV status not recorded). Some clones in this sample may be carry-over from other donors' samples. Sequences were obtained from PBMCs.

The CDR3 sequence: CASSSFYDRGDTDTQYF. The CDR3 nucleotides read TGCGCCAGCAGCTCATTTTACGACAGGGGAGACACAGATACGCAGTATTTT. The genes are TRBV5-1 and TRBJ2-3; TRBD1 aligns across 8 bases. The V gene's germline CDR1 is SGHRS and CDR2 YFSETQ. V lost 3 bases to trimming and J lost 2 bases; unmatched junction nucleotides: 11. The CDR3 extends over 17 amino acids.